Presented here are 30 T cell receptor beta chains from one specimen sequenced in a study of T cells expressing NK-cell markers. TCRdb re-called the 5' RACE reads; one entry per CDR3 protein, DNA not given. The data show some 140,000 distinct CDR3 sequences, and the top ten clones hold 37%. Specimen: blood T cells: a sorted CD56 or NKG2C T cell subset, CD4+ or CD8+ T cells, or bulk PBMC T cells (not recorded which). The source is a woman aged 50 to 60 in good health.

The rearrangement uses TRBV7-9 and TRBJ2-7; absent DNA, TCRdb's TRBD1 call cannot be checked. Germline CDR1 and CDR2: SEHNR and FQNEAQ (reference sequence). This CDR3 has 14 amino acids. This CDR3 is CASSLAGAFLEQYF.

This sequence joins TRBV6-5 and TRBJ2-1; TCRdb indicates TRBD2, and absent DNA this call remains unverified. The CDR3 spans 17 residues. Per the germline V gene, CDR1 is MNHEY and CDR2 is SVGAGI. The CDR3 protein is CASSYATPGSGRNEQFF.

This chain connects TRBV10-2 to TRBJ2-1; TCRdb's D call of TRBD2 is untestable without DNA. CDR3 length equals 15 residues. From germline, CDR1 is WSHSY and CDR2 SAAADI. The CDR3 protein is CASSGTSGRLGEQFF.

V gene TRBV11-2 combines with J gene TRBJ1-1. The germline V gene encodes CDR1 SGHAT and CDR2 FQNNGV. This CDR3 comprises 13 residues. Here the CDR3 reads CASSPTSDTEAFF.

This chain's CDR3 is CSARDQQGGVRYTEAFF. The rearrangement uses TRBV20-1 and TRBJ1-1; TCRdb calls TRBD1, which cannot be checked without DNA. Germline CDR1 reads DFQATT; CDR2 reads SNEGSKA (reference sequence). The CDR3 contains 17 residues.

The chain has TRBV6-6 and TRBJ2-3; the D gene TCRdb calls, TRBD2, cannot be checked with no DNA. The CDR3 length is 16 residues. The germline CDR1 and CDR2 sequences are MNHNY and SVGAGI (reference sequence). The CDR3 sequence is CASSSPLAGLTDTQYF.

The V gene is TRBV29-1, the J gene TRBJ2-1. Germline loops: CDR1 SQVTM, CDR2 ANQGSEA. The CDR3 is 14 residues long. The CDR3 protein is CSVEEVRAYNEQFF.

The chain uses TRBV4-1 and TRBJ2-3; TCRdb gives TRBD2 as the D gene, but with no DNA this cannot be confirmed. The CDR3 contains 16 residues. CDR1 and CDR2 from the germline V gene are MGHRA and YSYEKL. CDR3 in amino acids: CASSQERWGGGDTQYF.

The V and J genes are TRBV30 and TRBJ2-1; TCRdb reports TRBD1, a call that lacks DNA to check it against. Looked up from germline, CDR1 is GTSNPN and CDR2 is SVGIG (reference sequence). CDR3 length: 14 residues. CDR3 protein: CAWALTSAYNEQFF.

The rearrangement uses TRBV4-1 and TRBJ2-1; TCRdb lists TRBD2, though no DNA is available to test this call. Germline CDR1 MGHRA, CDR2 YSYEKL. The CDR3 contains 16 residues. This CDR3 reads CASSRISGRAVNEQFF.

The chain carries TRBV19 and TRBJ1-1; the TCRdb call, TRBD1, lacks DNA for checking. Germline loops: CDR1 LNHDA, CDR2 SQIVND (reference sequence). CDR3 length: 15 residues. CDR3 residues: CASSNQGPLNTEAFF.

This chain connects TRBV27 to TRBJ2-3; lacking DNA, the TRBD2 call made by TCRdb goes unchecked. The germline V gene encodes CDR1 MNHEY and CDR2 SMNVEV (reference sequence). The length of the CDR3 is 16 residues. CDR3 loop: CASSSGTSGIFDTQYF.

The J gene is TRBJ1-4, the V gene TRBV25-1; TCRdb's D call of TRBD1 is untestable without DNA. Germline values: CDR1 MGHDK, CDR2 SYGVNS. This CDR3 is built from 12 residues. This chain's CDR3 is CASNRGYEKLFF.

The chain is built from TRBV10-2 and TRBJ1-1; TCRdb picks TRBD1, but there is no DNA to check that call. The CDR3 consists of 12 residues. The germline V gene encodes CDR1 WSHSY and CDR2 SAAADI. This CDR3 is CASAGRNTEAFF.

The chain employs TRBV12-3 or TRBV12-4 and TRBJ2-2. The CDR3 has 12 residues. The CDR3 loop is CASSSGTGELFF.

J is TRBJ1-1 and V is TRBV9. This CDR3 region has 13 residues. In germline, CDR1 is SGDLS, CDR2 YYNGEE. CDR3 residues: CASSPGGLGEAFF.

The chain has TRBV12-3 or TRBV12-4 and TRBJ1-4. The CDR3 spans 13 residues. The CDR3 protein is CASSFTVGGELFF.

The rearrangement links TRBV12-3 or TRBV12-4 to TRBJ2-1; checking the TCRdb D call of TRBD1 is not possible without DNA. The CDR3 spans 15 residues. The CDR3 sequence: CASSPGPGNRNEQFF.

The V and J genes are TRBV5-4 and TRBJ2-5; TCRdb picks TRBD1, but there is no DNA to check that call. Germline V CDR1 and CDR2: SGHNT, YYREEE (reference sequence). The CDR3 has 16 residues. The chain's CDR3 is CASSTARTGGGETQYF.

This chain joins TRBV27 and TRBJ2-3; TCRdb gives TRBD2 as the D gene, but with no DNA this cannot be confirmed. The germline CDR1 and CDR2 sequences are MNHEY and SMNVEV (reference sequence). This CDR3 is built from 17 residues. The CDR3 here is CASSLSSSSAYTDTQYF.

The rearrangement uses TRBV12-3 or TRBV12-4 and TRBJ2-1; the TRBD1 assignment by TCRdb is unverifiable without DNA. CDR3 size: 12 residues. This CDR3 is CASSHRENEQFF.

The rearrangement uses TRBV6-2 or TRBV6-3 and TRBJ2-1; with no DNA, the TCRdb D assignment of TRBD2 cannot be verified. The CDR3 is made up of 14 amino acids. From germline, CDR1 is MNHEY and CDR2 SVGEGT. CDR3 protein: CASTGTSAYNEQFF.

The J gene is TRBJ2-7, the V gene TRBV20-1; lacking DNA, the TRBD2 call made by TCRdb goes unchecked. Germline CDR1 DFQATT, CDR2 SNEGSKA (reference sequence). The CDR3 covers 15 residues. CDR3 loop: CSASQTGRAAYEQYF.

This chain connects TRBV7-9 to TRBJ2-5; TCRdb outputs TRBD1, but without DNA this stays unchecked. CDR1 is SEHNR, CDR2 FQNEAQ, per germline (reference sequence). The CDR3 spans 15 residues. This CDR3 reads CASSSPGGASETQYF.

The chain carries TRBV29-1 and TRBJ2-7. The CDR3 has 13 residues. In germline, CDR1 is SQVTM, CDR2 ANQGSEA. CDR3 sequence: CSVVGDRAYEQYF.

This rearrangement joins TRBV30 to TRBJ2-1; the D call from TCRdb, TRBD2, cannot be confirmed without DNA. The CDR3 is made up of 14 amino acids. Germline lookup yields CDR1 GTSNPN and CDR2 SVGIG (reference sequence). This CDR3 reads CAWSVKEVINEQFF.

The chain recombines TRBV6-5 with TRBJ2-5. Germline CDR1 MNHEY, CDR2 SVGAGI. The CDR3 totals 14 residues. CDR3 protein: CASSPTRKVKTQYF.

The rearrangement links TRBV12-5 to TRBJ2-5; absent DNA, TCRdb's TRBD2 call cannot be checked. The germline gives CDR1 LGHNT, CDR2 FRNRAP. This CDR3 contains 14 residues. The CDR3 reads CASGTWEGMATQYF.

This CDR3 is CSVEGREAATEQFF. The genes are TRBV29-1 and TRBJ2-1; TCRdb's assignment of TRBD2 cannot be checked, as there is no DNA. Germline V gives CDR1 SQVTM, CDR2 ANQGSEA. The CDR3 runs 14 residues.

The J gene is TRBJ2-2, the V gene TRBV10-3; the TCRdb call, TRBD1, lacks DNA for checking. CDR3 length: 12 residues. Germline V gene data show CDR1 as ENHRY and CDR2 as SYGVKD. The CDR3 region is CAHNQGAGELFF.